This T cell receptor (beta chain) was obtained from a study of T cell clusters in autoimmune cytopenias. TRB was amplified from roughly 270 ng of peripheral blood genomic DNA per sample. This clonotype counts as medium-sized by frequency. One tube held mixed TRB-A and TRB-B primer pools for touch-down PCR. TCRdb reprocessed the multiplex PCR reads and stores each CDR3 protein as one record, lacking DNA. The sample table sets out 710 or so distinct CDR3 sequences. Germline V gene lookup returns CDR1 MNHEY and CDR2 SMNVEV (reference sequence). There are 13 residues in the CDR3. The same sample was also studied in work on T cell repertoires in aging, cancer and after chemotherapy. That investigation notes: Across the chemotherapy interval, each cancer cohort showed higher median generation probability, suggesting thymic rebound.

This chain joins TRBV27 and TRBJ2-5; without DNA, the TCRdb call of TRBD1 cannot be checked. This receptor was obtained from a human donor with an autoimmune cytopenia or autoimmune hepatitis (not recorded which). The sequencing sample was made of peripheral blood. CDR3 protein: CASSEQGAETQYF.